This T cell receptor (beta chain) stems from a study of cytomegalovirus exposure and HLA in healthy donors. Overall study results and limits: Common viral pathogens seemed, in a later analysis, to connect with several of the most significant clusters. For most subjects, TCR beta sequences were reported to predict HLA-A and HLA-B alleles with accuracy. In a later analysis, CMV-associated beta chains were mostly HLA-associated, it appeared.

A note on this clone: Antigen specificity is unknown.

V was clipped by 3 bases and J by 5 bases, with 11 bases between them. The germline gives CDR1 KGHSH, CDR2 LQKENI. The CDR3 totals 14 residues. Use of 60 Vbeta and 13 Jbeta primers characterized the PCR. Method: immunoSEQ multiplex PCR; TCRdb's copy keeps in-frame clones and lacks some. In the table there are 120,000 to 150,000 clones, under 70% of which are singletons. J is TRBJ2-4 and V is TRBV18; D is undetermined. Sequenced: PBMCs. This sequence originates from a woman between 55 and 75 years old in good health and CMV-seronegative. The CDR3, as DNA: TGTGCCAGCTCACCGTTCAAGTCAGAAAACATTCAGTACTTC. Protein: CASSPFKSENIQYF.